This TCR beta chain appears in the sequencing data of a study of T cell clusters in autoimmune cytopenias. This clonotype shows up as medium-sized (0.01 to 0.1%) by frequency. Its antigen remains unknown. TRB was amplified by touch-down multiplex PCR, primer pools A and B combined. TCRdb reprocessed the multiplex PCR reads and stores each CDR3 protein as one record, lacking DNA. The table lists roughly 2,800 distinct CDR3 sequences, with just under 25% in the top ten. The length of the CDR3 is 15 residues. CDR1 and CDR2 (germline): MNHNS, SASEGT. Study findings and constraints: Healthy donors had approximately 3.3-fold more exclusive TRB clusters than active autoimmune hepatitis patients. No experiment has yet validated the function of the T cell clusters defined in silico. TRB repertoire shifts in secondary cytopenia and chronic lymphocytic leukemia mostly reflected lymphoma, not autoimmunity. Primary autoimmune cytopenia patients seemingly lacked the physiological T cell clusters found in healthy donors.

Some 34,000 genome equivalents of blood DNA were amplified for TRB. The genes are TRBV6-1 and TRBJ1-6; absent DNA, TCRdb's TRBD1 call cannot be checked. Sample: peripheral blood. The TCR comes from a human donor with an autoimmune cytopenia or autoimmune hepatitis (not recorded which). Here the CDR3 reads CASNEGQRSNSPLHF.